This T cell receptor beta chain was profiled in a study of Ad26.COV2.S vaccination and SARS-CoV-2 variants. Across the study: The donor participated in the COV1001 trial, in its Ad26.COV2.S arm. The study gave Ad26.COV2.S intramuscularly, once or twice 56 days apart.

The data were produced by immunoSEQ multiplex PCR, yet TCRdb's version contains in-frame clones alone and is incomplete. The table includes under 500,000 clones, about 90% detected once. The V segment lost 8 bases and the J segment 2 bases; nucleotides outside the gene matches: 15. The CDR3 is 19 amino acids. CDR1 and CDR2 from the germline V gene are SGHTA and FQGNSA. The treatment is: around 19 received Ad26.COV2.S at low or high dose, single or two shots; about 5 received placebo; per-sample allocation not given. The study sampled participants on day 63 after the first vaccine or placebo injection.

This chain uses TRBV7-2 with TRBJ2-5; 15 nucleotides agree with TRBD2. The TCR comes from a person between 18 and 60 years old who received the Ad26.COV2.S COVID-19 vaccine or a placebo. This specimen consisted of peripheral blood, obtained in a trial of Ad26.COV2.S vaccine versus placebo. In DNA, the CDR3 is TGTGCCAGCTCGTTTATTTCCGGGACTAGCGGGGGGCCACAAGAGACCCAGTACTTC. This gives the protein CASSFISGTSGGPQETQYF.